These 20 T cell receptor beta chains were all obtained from the same sample, sequenced in a study of blood T cells in healthy people across ages. A second roughly 6 to 11 cycle PCR used barcoded and J-beta primers. TCRdb re-called the 5' RACE reads through MiXCR, storing one row per CDR3 protein. This table has about 1.8 million distinct CDR3 sequences, approximately 50% appearing once. Input material: blood. Receptors were obtained from a woman aged 40 to 50 in good health.

The CDR3 DNA sequence: TGTGCCAGCAGCCAAGGGGGGGGCACTATAGCCTACGAGCAGTACTTC. Its protein product is CASSQGGGTIAYEQYF. The genes are TRBV2 and TRBJ2-7; perhaps TRBD2 as D (7 bases). V dropped 6 bases and J dropped 2 bases, with 20 bases sitting between them. This CDR3 comprises 16 residues. Germline V gene lookup returns CDR1 SNHLY and CDR2 FYNNEI.

Of note for this clonotype: One end of the junction is discordant with germline, which a read error may explain. The rearrangement joins TRBV5-5 to TRBJ2-3; D uncertain. This CDR3 contains 11 residues. Germline V gene lookup returns CDR1 SGHKS and CDR2 YYEKEE (reference sequence). Here the CDR3 reads CVSSLEALQYF. Here the CDR3 DNA reads TGTGTCAGCAGCTTGGAAGCGTTACAGTATTTT.

This clonotype has more than one count but fewer than ten. The chain links TRBV20-1 to TRBJ2-7; no clear D. The CDR3 consists of 12 residues. Per germline, CDR1 DFQATT and CDR2 SNEGSKA (reference sequence). V was clipped by 6 bases and J by 7 bases, with 16 bases between them. CDR3 coding DNA: TGCAGTGCCTCAAGTCAATTCAATGAGCAGTACTTC. Encoded protein: CSASSQFNEQYF.

The chain is built from TRBV5-5 and TRBJ2-7; D remains unclear. The CDR3 runs 14 residues. Germline assignment: CDR1 SGHKS and CDR2 YYEKEE (reference sequence). V lost 0 bases and J lost 3, with 10 bases in between. CDR3 amino acids: CASSLAGSFYEQYF. For the CDR3, the DNA is TGTGCCAGCAGCTTGGCCGGGTCCTTCTACGAGCAGTACTTC. Complete variable domain (other parts from reference TRBV5-5 and TRBJ2-7): DAGVTQSPTHLIKTRGQQVTLRCSPISGHKSVSWYQQVLGQGPQFIFQYYEKEERGRGNFPDRFSARQFPNYSSELNVNALLLGDSALYLCASSLAGSFYEQYFGPGTRLTVT.

The table lists this clonotype with a few counts. This chain joins TRBV20-1 and TRBJ1-2, with D hard to call. The CDR3 runs to 12 residues. The ends were cut back, 3 bases at V and 4 bases at J, with 9 bases in the middle. The germline V gene encodes CDR1 DFQATT and CDR2 SNEGSKA (reference sequence). CDR3 DNA: TGCAGTGCTAGCGACACGGTCTATGGCTACACCTTC. The encoded protein is CSASDTVYGYTF.

The chain uses TRBV4-2 and TRBJ2-1; 9 bases line up with TRBD1. The ends lost 1 base at V and 0 bases at J; junction bases unmatched: 7. CDR1 is LGHNA and CDR2 is YNFKEQ in the germline V gene. The CDR3 has 18 amino acids. The CDR3 nucleotides are TGTGCCAGCAGCCAAGGGGACGGACAGGGGAACTCCTACAATGAGCAGTTCTTC. Amino acids: CASSQGDGQGNSYNEQFF.

The rearrangement joins TRBV20-1 to TRBJ1-1; D perhaps matches TRBD1 (5 bases). Looked up from germline, CDR1 is DFQATT and CDR2 is SNEGSKA (reference sequence). The CDR3 loop spans 14 amino acids. V lost 0 bases and J lost 5, with 13 bases in between. This CDR3 reads CSAREIQGFTEAFF. CDR3 sequence (DNA): TGCAGTGCTAGAGAAATCCAGGGATTTACTGAAGCTTTCTTT.

This clonotype was recorded a few times. The chain joins TRBV2 to TRBJ2-5; either TRBD1 or TRBD2 may supply D (6 bases each). Deletions cut 8 bases from V and 3 bases from J, with 25 bases between. The germline V gene encodes CDR1 SNHLY and CDR2 FYNNEI. The CDR3 consists of 17 residues. Here the CDR3 DNA reads TGTGCCAGCCTGAAGGACTACCTCGGGGCAGGGGAAGAGACCCAGTACTTC. Amino acids: CASLKDYLGAGEETQYF.

For the CDR3, the DNA is TGTGCCAGCAGCCACCAGACAGGGGGGATCGGAGGCTACACCTTC. This gives the protein CASSHQTGGIGGYTF. The gene calls are TRBV14 and TRBJ1-2, with 9 bases identical to TRBD1. The CDR3 loop spans 15 amino acids. Germline assignment: CDR1 SGHDN and CDR2 FVKESK. V shed 3 bases and J 8 bases; nucleotides not matched to a gene: 10.

The gene calls are TRBV7-9 and TRBJ2-6, with D perhaps TRBD1 or TRBD2 (5 bases each). V was trimmed by 3 bases and J by 2 bases, leaving 14 bases between them. This CDR3 is built from 17 residues. Germline V gives CDR1 SEHNR, CDR2 FQNEAQ (reference sequence). In DNA, the CDR3 is TGTGCCAGCAGCTTCCCCCCGGGGCTGACTGGGGCCAACGTCCTGACTTTC. Its protein product is CASSFPPGLTGANVLTF.

This clonotype has more than one count but fewer than ten. The chain joins TRBV5-1 to TRBJ2-3; no clear D. Germline CDR1 is SGHRS and CDR2 is YFSETQ. The CDR3 loop spans 13 amino acids. V was shortened by 0 bases and J by 5 bases, with 7 bases between the two germline ends. This CDR3 is CASSLADIDTQYF. The CDR3 coding sequence is TGCGCCAGCAGCTTGGCCGATATAGATACGCAGTATTTT.

This chain uses TRBV5-1 with TRBJ2-3, with TRBD2 matching over 8 bases. The CDR3 extends over 15 amino acids. Germline V CDR1 and CDR2: SGHRS, YFSETQ. Unmatched junction bases numbered 7, after V lost 0 bases and J lost 7 bases. The CDR3: CASSLAVSGVYTQYF. The CDR3 DNA follows: TGCGCCAGCAGCTTGGCCGTTAGCGGGGTATATACGCAGTATTTT.

V gene TRBV2 combines with J gene TRBJ2-7; 8 bases agree with TRBD1. Germline V gene sequence: CDR1 SNHLY, CDR2 FYNNEI. V lost 5 bases to trimming and J lost 5 bases; unmatched junction nucleotides: 11. The CDR3 has 15 amino acids. In nucleotides, the CDR3 is TGTGCCAGCAGTTGGAAGATGACAGGGGTCAACGAGCAGTACTTC. Translating gives CASSWKMTGVNEQYF.

The genes are TRBV20-1 and TRBJ2-1; no definite D call. This CDR3 comprises 13 residues. Per the germline V gene, CDR1 is DFQATT and CDR2 is SNEGSKA (reference sequence). CDR3 in amino acids: CSEGRSSYNEQFF. In nucleotides, the CDR3 is TGCAGCGAAGGGCGAAGCTCCTACAATGAGCAGTTCTTC.

This clonotype came up a few times. This chain links TRBV7-9 with TRBJ2-5; the match to TRBD2 covers 8 bases. Germline V gene lookup returns CDR1 SEHNR and CDR2 FQNEAQ (reference sequence). The CDR3 is 14 residues long. V shed 4 bases and J 2 bases; nucleotides not matched to a gene: 3. The CDR3 DNA reads TGTGCCAGCAGCTATAGCGGGATACAAGAGACCCAGTACTTC. This encodes CASSYSGIQETQYF. The full variable domain, rest sourced from reference TRBV7-9 and TRBJ2-5, is DTGVSQNPRHKITKRGQNVTFRCDPISEHNRLYWYRQTLGQGPEFLTYFQNEAQLEKSRLLSDRFSAERPKGSFSTLEIQRTEQGDSAMYLCASSYSGIQETQYFGPGTRLLVL.

The V gene is TRBV5-1, the J gene TRBJ1-1, with D hard to call. V lost 0 bases, J lost 4 bases, and 10 bases lay in between. CDR3 size: 14 residues. Germline CDR1 is SGHRS and CDR2 is YFSETQ. CDR3 nucleotides: TGCGCCAGCAGCTTGGGGGTCAGTCTCACTGAAGCTTTCTTT. Its translation is CASSLGVSLTEAFF.

This clonotype was observed a few times. The gene calls are TRBV20-1 and TRBJ2-6, with D possibly being TRBD1 (6 bases). Trimming removed 6 bases from V and 1 base from J, with 7 bases in between. Per germline, CDR1 DFQATT and CDR2 SNEGSKA (reference sequence). The CDR3 is 13 residues long. Here the CDR3 DNA reads TGCAGTGCCCAGGGGTCTGGGGCCAACGTCCTGACTTTC. Amino acids: CSAQGSGANVLTF.

This clonotype was recorded many times. The J gene is TRBJ2-7, the V gene TRBV3-1; D uncertain. Trimming cost V 3 bases and J 4 bases, with 4 bases left between them. Germline V gives CDR1 LGHDT, CDR2 YNNKEL (reference sequence). There are 11 residues in the CDR3. The CDR3 sequence: CASSHVYEQYF. The CDR3 bases are TGTGCCAGCAGCCATGTTTACGAGCAGTACTTC.

The genes are TRBV7-2 and TRBJ2-5; D is tentatively TRBD1 or TRBD2 (5 bases each). Trimming shortened V by 2 bases and J by 5 bases, and 12 bases separated the two germline ends. Germline V CDR1 and CDR2: SGHTA, FQGNSA. This CDR3 is built from 14 residues. CDR3: CASSLKSGPETQYF. In DNA form, the CDR3 reads TGTGCCAGCAGCTTAAAGTCGGGACCGGAGACCCAGTACTTC.

The chain carries TRBV6-5 and TRBJ2-5; 7 nucleotides match TRBD2. Germline CDR1 MNHEY, CDR2 SVGAGI. Losses at the gene ends were 0 bases for V and 4 bases for J; bases not matched to a gene: 8. The CDR3 has 16 residues. The CDR3 coding sequence is TGTGCCAGCAGTTACTCATTTGGACTAGGCGTAGAGACCCAGTACTTC. Protein: CASSYSFGLGVETQYF.